Presented here are 5 T cell receptor beta chains from one specimen sequenced in a study of T cell repertoires in aging, cancer and after chemotherapy. TRB rearrangements spanning V, D and J were amplified using mixed TRB-A/B primers. MiXCR, applied by TCRdb to the multiplex PCR reads, yields one record per CDR3 protein. The table has about 9,200 distinct CDR3 sequences, approximately 35% seen once. The template was genomic DNA from peripheral blood, not RNA. Sequencing used blood. The source of these receptors is a human donor in good health.

The chain uses TRBV12-3 or TRBV12-4 and TRBJ2-1; 7 bases align to TRBD2. CDR3 size: 12 residues. V shed 3 bases and J 14 bases; nucleotides not matched to a gene: 7. The CDR3 sequence: CASSLGSGEEFF. In nucleotides, the CDR3 is TGTGCCAGCAGTTTGGGGAGCGGGGAGGAGTTCTTC.

The V call is TRBV6-2 or TRBV6-3, the J call TRBJ1-1, with 7 bases identical to TRBD1. Trimming cost V 0 bases and J 5 bases; bases outside gene matches: 3. This CDR3 is 14 amino acids long. Per germline, CDR1 MNHEY and CDR2 SVGEGT. CDR3: CASSYSGGGTEAFF. For the CDR3, the DNA is TGTGCCAGCAGTTACTCAGGGGGCGGTACTGAAGCTTTCTTT.

The chain uses TRBV7-6 and TRBJ2-1, with D tentatively TRBD2 (6 bases). Per the germline V gene, CDR1 is SGHVS and CDR2 is FNYEAQ. V shed 5 bases and J shed 9 bases, with 26 bases lying between them. This CDR3 is 17 amino acids long. The CDR3 spells CASSLGGLAGPRGEQFF. Here the CDR3 DNA reads TGTGCCAGCAGCCTCGGGGGACTCGCGGGCCCGAGGGGTGAGCAGTTCTTC.

CDR3 amino acids: CASSQGTSGSYEQYF. For the CDR3, the DNA is TGTGCCAGCTCACAAGGGACTAGCGGCTCCTACGAGCAGTACTTC. V is TRBV18 and J is TRBJ2-7; TRBD2 agrees at 11 bases. CDR3 length equals 15 residues. The V gene's germline CDR1 is KGHSH and CDR2 LQKENI. The V gene end was trimmed by 4 bases and the J gene end by 0 bases; junction bases not matched to a gene: 2.

The V call is TRBV12-3 or TRBV12-4, the J call TRBJ2-3, with 14 nucleotides matching TRBD2. The CDR3 loop spans 17 amino acids. The ends lost 9 bases at V and 0 bases at J; junction bases unmatched: 8. CDR3 amino acids: CASNGLAGGVSTDTQYF. The CDR3 region has the DNA TGTGCCAGTAACGGACTAGCGGGAGGAGTGAGCACAGATACGCAGTATTTT.